This T cell receptor (beta chain) derives from a study of T-cell reconstitution after alpha-beta-depleted transplantation in children. Study-level points and caveats: Recipient T cells and thymic progenitors that survived gave rise to the high TCRbeta diversity observed at day 60 in some patients. Expanded graft clones, several hundred of them, were reportedly the source of alpha-beta T cells about two months after transplant.

The sample holds many counts of this clonotype. The antigen is unknown. The V gene lost 3 bases and the J gene lost 4 bases, with 13 bases spanning the gap. Germline V CDR1 and CDR2: DFQATT, SNEGSKA (reference sequence). The CDR3 is 13 amino acids. Using unique molecular identifiers, the investigators prepared the TCRbeta library. TCRdb passed the PCR reads through MiXCR, listing each CDR3 protein once. The top ten clones hold approximately 4.5% of a sample with fewer than 1 million distinct CDR3 sequences, about 16% of them seen once. The sample was PBMCs, mostly from graft donor cells, taken 360 days after TCRalphabeta/CD19-depleted stem cell transplant. The source of this sequence is a male patient younger than 18 who had a stem cell transplant for acute lymphoblastic leukemia, so the T cells may come from the graft donor. The rearrangement links TRBV20-1 to TRBJ2-7; D is undetermined. The CDR3 DNA follows: TGCAGTGCTAGCTACAGTCAGGCGTACGAGCAGTACTTC. This sequence encodes CSASYSQAYEQYF.